Listed below are T cell receptor beta chains from one sample, sequenced in a study of blood T cell repertoires in COVID-19. Assay: immunoSEQ multiplex PCR; the TCRdb copy retains only in-frame clones and omits some. The sample includes about 200,000 clones, approximately 90% seen only once; the top ten take 5% to 6.5%. Sequencing input: peripheral blood. Receptors originate from a man aged 35-49 years with active or convalescent COVID-19. The CDR3 runs from the conserved cysteine through the conserved F or W. Fields, in order: V gene, J gene, clone size, D gene, CDR3 DNA, CDR3 protein. The D gene is left open where the match is weak. Clone size is not always given. Where it is, it says once, few, many or a class for expanded clones.

>TRBV6-1|TRBJ1-6|few|TRBD1
TGTGCCAGCAGCCGGGACAGGGCGAGTTCACCCCTCCACTTT
CASSRDRASSPLHF
>TRBV19|TRBJ1-5|once|NA
TGTGCCAGTAGTGACTACAATCAGCCCCAGCATTTT
CASSDYNQPQHF
>TRBV5-1|TRBJ1-1|NA|TRBD1
TGCGCCAGCAGCCTCGGGACAGCAAACACTGAAGCTTTCTTT
CASSLGTANTEAFF
>TRBV5-1|TRBJ1-3|NA|TRBD1
TGCGCCAGCAGCTTGCGGACAGGGGCTGCTGGAAACACCATATATTTT
CASSLRTGAAGNTIYF
>TRBV10-3|TRBJ2-2|NA|NA
TGTGCCATCAGTGAGTCTTACGGGGGTCTGGGGAACACCGGGGAGCTGTTTTTT
CAISESYGGLGNTGELFF
>TRBV7-9|TRBJ1-4|few|NA
TGTGCCAGCAGCTTAGTACGAGGCGCACTGTTTTTT
CASSLVRGALFF
>TRBV19|TRBJ2-1|NA|NA
TGTGCCAGTAGTATCAGCGAGGCAGTCTTTGAGCAGTTCTTC
CASSISEAVFEQFF
>TRBV5-1|TRBJ2-1|NA|NA
TGCGCCAGCAGCTTAGTTTCCAAGCCCTACAATGAGCAGTTCTTC
CASSLVSKPYNEQFF
>TRBV24-1|TRBJ2-6|NA|NA
TGTGCCACCAGCCGCTCTGGGGCCAACGTCCTGACTTTC
CATSRSGANVLTF
>TRBV10-3|TRBJ1-1|NA|TRBD1
TGTGCCATCAGTGTTGGGACAGGGGGCACTGAAGCTTTCTTT
CAISVGTGGTEAFF
>TRBV10-1|TRBJ2-5|NA|NA
TGCGCCAGCACAGGGAATGGAGAGACCCAGTACTTC
CASTGNGETQYF
>TRBV5-1|TRBJ1-2|NA|NA
TGCGCCAGCAGCCCGAGCTTGGCAGGGGCCAACTATGGCTACACCTTC
CASSPSLAGANYGYTF
>TRBV3-1/TRBV3-2|TRBJ2-5|NA|TRBD2
TGTGCCAGCAGCCCACTAAGGGCCGGCATAGCGGGAGAGATCGGGACCCAGTACTTC
CASSPLRAGIAGEIGTQYF
>TRBV2|TRBJ1-5|NA|NA
TGTGCCAGCAGTATCTACGGGAATAGCAATCAGCCCCAGCATTTT
CASSIYGNSNQPQHF
>TRBV11-2|TRBJ1-1|NA|TRBD1
TGTGCCAGCAGCTTAGGGGACAGAGTGAACACTGAAGCTTTCTTT
CASSLGDRVNTEAFF
>TRBV6-2/TRBV6-3|TRBJ1-1|many|NA
TGTGCCAGCAGCCTGAGGGAGAACACTGAAGCTTTCTTT
CASSLRENTEAFF
>TRBV11-2|TRBJ1-4|NA|NA
TGTGCCACCTCCGCGGGTTTAAATGAAAAACTGTTTTTT
CATSAGLNEKLFF
>TRBV7-3|TRBJ2-1|NA|NA
TGTGCCAGCAGCGTGGCAGTTTACAATGAGCAGTTCTTC
CASSVAVYNEQFF
>TRBV3-1/TRBV3-2|TRBJ1-3|once|NA
TGTGCCACCTCAAAGGGGATCCCTGGAAACACCATATATTTT
CATSKGIPGNTIYF
>TRBV10-3|TRBJ1-5|NA|NA
TGTGCCATCAGGGGCAGGGAAGATCAGCCCCAGCATTTT
CAIRGREDQPQHF
>TRBV11-3|TRBJ2-2|NA|TRBD1
TGTGCCAGCAGCCCAAACAGGGGAAACACCGGGGAGCTGTTTTTT
CASSPNRGNTGELFF
>TRBV11-1|TRBJ1-1|NA|TRBD1
TGTGCCAGCAGCTTACGAGGGGGCGGTTCGGCTGAAGCTTTCTTT
CASSLRGGGSAEAFF
>TRBV7-6|TRBJ2-5|NA|TRBD1
TGTGCCAGCAGCGTGGACAGGGGTGGCGAGACCCAGTACTTC
CASSVDRGGETQYF
>TRBV24-1|TRBJ1-5|NA|NA
TGTGCCACCAGGGCGGGGGGCTCGGGCAATCAGCCCCAGCATTTT
CATRAGGSGNQPQHF
>TRBV6-5|TRBJ2-7|NA|NA
TGTGCCAGCAGTTACTCGAGGACAGTCCACGAGCAGTACTTC
CASSYSRTVHEQYF
>TRBV3-1/TRBV3-2|TRBJ2-7|few|TRBD1
TGTGCCAGCAGCCAAGGGACAGGGGACTACGAGCAGTACTTC
CASSQGTGDYEQYF
>TRBV28|TRBJ2-7|NA|TRBD2
TGTGCCAGCAGTTTCCGGACTAGCGGTCTTACGAGGCAGTACTTC
CASSFRTSGLTRQYF
>TRBV5-1|TRBJ1-5|NA|NA
TGCGCCAGCAGGGATCCAGATAGACATTATAGCAATCAGCCCCAGCATTTT
CASRDPDRHYSNQPQHF
>TRBV2|TRBJ2-1|NA|NA
TGTGCCAGCAGGGACATAGTACCGAACAATGAGCAGTTCTTC
CASRDIVPNNEQFF
>TRBV28|TRBJ2-1|NA|TRBD2
TGTGCCAGCAGTTCCACAGCGGGGAGGGGTAGGGGTGAGCAGTTCTTC
CASSSTAGRGRGEQFF
>TRBV19|TRBJ2-7|NA|TRBD1
TGTGCCAGTAGAACCGGGACAGGAACCTACGAGCAGTACTTC
CASRTGTGTYEQYF
>TRBV5-4|TRBJ2-1|NA|TRBD1
TGTGCCAGCAGCTTGGCGGCAGGGGGCCACAATGAGCAGTTCTTC
CASSLAAGGHNEQFF
>TRBV28|TRBJ1-3|NA|NA
TGTGCCAGCAGGTATGAGGGCGGCAGCTCTGGAAACACCATATATTTT
CASRYEGGSSGNTIYF
>TRBV6-5|TRBJ2-3|once|NA
TGTGCCAGCAGTCTTGAAGGGAGCGCAGATACGCAGTATTTT
CASSLEGSADTQYF
>TRBV4-2|TRBJ2-2|NA|TRBD1
TGTGCCAGCAGAGAAGACAGGGCTGCCGGGGAGCTGTTTTTT
CASREDRAAGELFF
>TRBV7-2|TRBJ1-3|few|NA
TGTGCCAGCAGCTTAGGTAGAAGCTCTGGAAACACCATATATTTT
CASSLGRSSGNTIYF
>TRBV19|TRBJ1-3|NA|NA
TGTGCCAGTAGTCGGGGGGTCGGGGGCGGCGGAAACACCATATATTTT
CASSRGVGGGGNTIYF
>TRBV19|TRBJ2-7|NA|TRBD1
TGTGCCAGTAAGGGGACAGCGGCCTCCTACGAGCAGTACTTC
CASKGTAASYEQYF
>TRBV5-1|TRBJ1-5|NA|NA
TGCGCCAGCAGCCGAAAACGCACAGAGAATCAGCCCCAGCATTTT
CASSRKRTENQPQHF
>TRBV29-1|TRBJ2-7|NA|TRBD1
TGCAGCGTCCATGGACAGGGGGCGGGAGAGCAGTACTTC
CSVHGQGAGEQYF
>TRBV28|TRBJ1-2|once|NA
TGTGCCAGCAGTTTTCTGTATGGCTACACCTTC
CASSFLYGYTF
>TRBV12-5|TRBJ2-3|NA|TRBD2
TGTGCTAGTGGTTTGAGGCGGGGGGTTAGCACAGATACGCAGTATTTT
CASGLRRGVSTDTQYF
>TRBV6-2/TRBV6-3|TRBJ2-7|NA|TRBD1
TGTGCCAGCAGTCGCCCTAGACAGGGGATGGGATCCTACGAGCAGTACTTC
CASSRPRQGMGSYEQYF
>TRBV3-1/TRBV3-2|TRBJ2-1|NA|NA
TGTGCCAGCAGCCAACACGGACTGGATGAGCAGTTCTTC
CASSQHGLDEQFF
>TRBV5-6|TRBJ2-4|NA|TRBD1
TGTGCCAGCAGCTGGCAGCGGACAGGGAAAAACATTCAGTACTTC
CASSWQRTGKNIQYF
>TRBV5-4|TRBJ1-3|NA|NA
TGTGCCAGCAGCTTAGGGGGAGCTGGAAACACCATATATTTT
CASSLGGAGNTIYF
>TRBV11-2|TRBJ1-1|NA|NA
TGTGCCAGCAGCTTAGGTGGCAGGGCGAACACTGAAGCTTTCTTT
CASSLGGRANTEAFF
>TRBV3-1/TRBV3-2|TRBJ2-7|NA|TRBD2
TGTGCCAGCAGCCTACGGACTAGCGGAAACAACGAGCAGTACTTC
CASSLRTSGNNEQYF
>TRBV2|TRBJ1-1|few|NA
TGTGCCAGCAGTGCGTTGAAGAACACGAACACTGAAGCTTTCTTT
CASSALKNTNTEAFF
>TRBV28|TRBJ2-2|NA|TRBD2
TGTGCCAGCACCCTGGGGGGGTTGGAAACCGGGGAGCTGTTTTTT
CASTLGGLETGELFF